This TCR beta chain came from a study of OX40 agonist ivuxolimab in advanced cancers. Study overall: The patients got ivuxolimab, which is an agonistic anti-OX40 (CD134) antibody.

Trimming cost V 4 bases and J 12 bases, with 17 bases left between them. Per the germline V gene, CDR1 is SGDLS and CDR2 is YYNGEE. This CDR3 has 14 amino acids. Details on this clone: Its antigen is not identified.

Repertoires were generated with immunoSEQ multiplex PCR, while TCRdb's copy carries only in-frame clones and drops some. Of over 30,000 clones listed, around 80% are singletons. General study points: Relative to CD4+, CD8+ T cells held more expanded clones on average. Expanded peripheral T cells had an undetermined antigen specificity.

V usage is TRBV9 and J usage is TRBJ1-6, with D hard to call. The origin of this receptor is an adult with an advanced solid tumor such as melanoma, head and neck, liver or kidney cancer. The sample in question was CD4+ or CD8+ T cells sorted from blood, obtained in a trial of the OX40 agonist ivuxolimab. CDR3 DNA: TGTGCCAGCAGCTCCGGGCCCCGTTTAGTACCCCTCCACTTT. Protein sequence: CASSSGPRLVPLHF.